This T cell receptor (beta chain) is from a study of OX40 agonist ivuxolimab in advanced cancers. Study details: The mean age was roughly 60 years, ranging from about 20 to 79, with approximately 85% of participants male. General observations from the study: Clonal expansion was seen in CD4+ and CD8+ blood T cells by week 6 at 0.1 to 3.0 mg/kg.

Trimming shortened V by 2 bases and J by 0 bases, and 7 bases separated the two germline ends. The CDR3 extends over 14 amino acids. Germline V gene lookup returns CDR1 MNHEY and CDR2 SMNVEV (reference sequence). Autoimmune disease history or systemic immunosuppression meant exclusion. This clone was picked up a small number of times. Its target is unknown. The method was immunoSEQ multiplex PCR; TCRdb's version includes in-frame clones alone and lacks a portion of them. This table has more than 45,000 clones, approximately 91% appearing once. The origin of this receptor is an adult with an advanced solid tumor such as melanoma, head and neck, liver or kidney cancer. V gene TRBV27 combines with J gene TRBJ1-1; no definite D call. The sequencing used CD4+ or CD8+ T cells sorted from blood, collected in a trial of the OX40 agonist ivuxolimab. The CDR3 protein is CASSLQVLNTEAFF. The CDR3 DNA follows: TGTGCCAGCAGTTTACAGGTCCTGAACACTGAAGCTTTCTTT.